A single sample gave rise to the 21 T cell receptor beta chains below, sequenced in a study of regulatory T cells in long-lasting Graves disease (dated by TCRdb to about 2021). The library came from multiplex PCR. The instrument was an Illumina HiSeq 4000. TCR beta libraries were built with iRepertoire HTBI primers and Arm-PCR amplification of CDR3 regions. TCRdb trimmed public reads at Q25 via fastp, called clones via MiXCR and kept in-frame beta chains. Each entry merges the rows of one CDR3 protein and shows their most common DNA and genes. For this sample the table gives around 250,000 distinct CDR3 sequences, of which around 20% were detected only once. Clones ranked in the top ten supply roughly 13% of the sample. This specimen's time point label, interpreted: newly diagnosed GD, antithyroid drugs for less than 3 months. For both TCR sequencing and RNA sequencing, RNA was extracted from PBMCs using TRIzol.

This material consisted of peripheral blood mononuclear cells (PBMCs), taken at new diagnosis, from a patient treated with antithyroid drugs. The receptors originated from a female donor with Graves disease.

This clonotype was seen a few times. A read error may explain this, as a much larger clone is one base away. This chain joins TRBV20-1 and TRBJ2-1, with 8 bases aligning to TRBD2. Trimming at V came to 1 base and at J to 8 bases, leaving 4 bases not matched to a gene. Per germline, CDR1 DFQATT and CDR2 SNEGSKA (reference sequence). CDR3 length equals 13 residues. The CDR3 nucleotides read TGCAGTGCTAGAGCCGGGGGGGAGGATGAGCAGTTCTTC. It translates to CSARAGGEDEQFF.

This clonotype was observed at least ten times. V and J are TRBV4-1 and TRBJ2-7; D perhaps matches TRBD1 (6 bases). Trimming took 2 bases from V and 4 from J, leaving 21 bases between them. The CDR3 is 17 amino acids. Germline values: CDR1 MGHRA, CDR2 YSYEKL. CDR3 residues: CASSQKVQGPQAYEQYF. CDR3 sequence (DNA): TGCGCCAGCAGCCAAAAGGTACAGGGCCCCCAGGCGTACGAGCAGTACTTC.

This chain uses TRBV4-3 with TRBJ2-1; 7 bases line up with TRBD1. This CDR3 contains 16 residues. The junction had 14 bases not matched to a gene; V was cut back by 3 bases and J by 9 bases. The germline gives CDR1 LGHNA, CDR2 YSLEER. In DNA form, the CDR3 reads TGCGCCAGCAGCCAGGCCGACAGGGTGATGTTAGGTGAGCAGTTCTTC. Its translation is CASSQADRVMLGEQFF.

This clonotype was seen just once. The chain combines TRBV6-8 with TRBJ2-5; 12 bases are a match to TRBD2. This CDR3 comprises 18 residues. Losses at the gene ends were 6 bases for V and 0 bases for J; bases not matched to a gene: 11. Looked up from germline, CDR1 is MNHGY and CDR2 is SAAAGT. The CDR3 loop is CASSGGTSGGPYQETQYF. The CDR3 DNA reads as TGTGCCAGCAGCGGTGGAACTAGCGGGGGGCCTTACCAAGAGACCCAGTACTTC.

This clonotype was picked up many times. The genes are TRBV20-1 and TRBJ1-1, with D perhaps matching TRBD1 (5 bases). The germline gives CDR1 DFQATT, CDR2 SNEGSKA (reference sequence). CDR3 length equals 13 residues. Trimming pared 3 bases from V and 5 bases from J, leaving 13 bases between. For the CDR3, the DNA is TGCAGTGCTAGTCCAGGGTTGGGAACTGAAGCTTTCTTT. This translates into CSASPGLGTEAFF.

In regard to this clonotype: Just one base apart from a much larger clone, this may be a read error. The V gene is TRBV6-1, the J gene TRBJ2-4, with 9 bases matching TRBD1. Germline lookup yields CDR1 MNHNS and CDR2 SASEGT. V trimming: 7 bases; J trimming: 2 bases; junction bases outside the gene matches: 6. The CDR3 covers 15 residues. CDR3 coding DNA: TGTGCCAGCAATCACAGGGGGCCCTCCAAAAACATTCAGTACTTC. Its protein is CASNHRGPSKNIQYF.

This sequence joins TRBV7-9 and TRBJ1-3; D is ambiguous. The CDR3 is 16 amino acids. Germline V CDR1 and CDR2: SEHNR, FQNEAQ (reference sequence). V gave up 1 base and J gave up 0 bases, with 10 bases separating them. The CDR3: CASSLGSTFSGNTIYF. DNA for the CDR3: TGTGCCAGCAGCTTAGGCAGTACGTTCTCTGGAAACACCATATATTTT.

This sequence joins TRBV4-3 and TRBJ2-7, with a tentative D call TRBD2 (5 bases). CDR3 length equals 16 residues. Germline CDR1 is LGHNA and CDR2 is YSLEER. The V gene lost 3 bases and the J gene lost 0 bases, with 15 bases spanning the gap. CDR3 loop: CASSQGVGGYSYEQYF. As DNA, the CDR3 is TGCGCCAGCAGCCAGGGAGTTGGCGGTTACTCCTACGAGCAGTACTTC.

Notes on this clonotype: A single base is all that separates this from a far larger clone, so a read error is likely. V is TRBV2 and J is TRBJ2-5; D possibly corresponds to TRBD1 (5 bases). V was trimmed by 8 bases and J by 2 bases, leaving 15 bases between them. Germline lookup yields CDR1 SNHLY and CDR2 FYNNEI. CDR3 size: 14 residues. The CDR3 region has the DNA TGTGCCAGCGGCTCGTTAGCAGGGCAAGAGACCCAGTACTTC. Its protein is CASGSLAGQETQYF.

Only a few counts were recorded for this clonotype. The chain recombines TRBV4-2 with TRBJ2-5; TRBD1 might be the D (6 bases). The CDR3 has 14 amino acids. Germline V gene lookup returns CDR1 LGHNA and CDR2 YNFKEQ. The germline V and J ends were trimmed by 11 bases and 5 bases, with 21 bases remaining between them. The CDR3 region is CASSGQGNSETQYF. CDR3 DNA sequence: TGTGCCTCCTCTGGGCAGGGGAACTCGGAGACCCAGTACTTC.

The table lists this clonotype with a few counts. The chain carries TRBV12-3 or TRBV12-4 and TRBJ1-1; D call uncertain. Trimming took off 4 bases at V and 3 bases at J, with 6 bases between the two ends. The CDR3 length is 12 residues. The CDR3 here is CASSSEDTEAFF. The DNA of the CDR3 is TGTGCCAGCAGTTCGGAGGACACTGAAGCTTTCTTT.

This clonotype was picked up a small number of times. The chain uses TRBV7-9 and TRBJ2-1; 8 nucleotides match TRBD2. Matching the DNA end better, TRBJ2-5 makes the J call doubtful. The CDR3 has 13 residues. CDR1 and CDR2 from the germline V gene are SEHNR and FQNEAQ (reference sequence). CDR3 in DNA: TGTGCCAGCAGCACCGGACTAGCCGAGACCCAGTACTTC. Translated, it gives CASSTGLAETQYF.

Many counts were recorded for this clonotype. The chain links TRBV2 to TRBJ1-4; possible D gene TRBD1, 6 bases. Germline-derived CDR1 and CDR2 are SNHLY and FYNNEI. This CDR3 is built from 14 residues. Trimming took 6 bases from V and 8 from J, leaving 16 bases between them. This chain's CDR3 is CASSLDRQNEKLFF. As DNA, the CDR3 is TGTGCCAGCAGCCTTGACAGGCAGAACGAAAAACTGTTTTTT. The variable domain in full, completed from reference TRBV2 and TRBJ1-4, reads EPEVTQTPSHQVTQMGQEVILRCVPISNHLYFYWYRQILGQKVEFLVSFYNNEISEKSEIFDDQFSVERPDGSNFTLKIRSTKLEDSAMYFCASSLDRQNEKLFFGSGTQLSVL.

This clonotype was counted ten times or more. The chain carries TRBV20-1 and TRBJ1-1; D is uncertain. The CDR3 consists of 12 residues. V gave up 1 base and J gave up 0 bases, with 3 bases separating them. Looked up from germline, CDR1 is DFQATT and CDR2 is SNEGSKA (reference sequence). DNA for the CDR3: TGCAGTGCTAGAGTTGTGAACACTGAAGCTTTCTTT. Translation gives CSARVVNTEAFF.

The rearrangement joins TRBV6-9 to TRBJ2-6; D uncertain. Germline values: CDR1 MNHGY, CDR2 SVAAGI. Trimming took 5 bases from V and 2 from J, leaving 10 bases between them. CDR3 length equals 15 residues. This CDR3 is CASSQSITGANVLTF. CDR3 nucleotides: TGTGCCAGCAGTCAATCGATCACTGGGGCCAACGTCCTGACTTTC.

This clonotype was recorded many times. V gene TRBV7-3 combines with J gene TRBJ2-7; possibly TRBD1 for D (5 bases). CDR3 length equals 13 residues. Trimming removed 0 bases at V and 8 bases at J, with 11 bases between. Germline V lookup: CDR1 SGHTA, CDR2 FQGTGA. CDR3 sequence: CASSLTTVGKQYF. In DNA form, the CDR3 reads TGTGCCAGCAGCTTAACGACAGTCGGCAAGCAGTACTTC.

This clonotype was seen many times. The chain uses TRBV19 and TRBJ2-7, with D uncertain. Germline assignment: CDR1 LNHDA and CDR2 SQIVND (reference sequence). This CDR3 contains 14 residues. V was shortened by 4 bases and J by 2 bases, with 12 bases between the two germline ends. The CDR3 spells CASSTEVSAYEQYF. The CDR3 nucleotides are TGTGCCAGTAGTACGGAAGTATCGGCCTACGAGCAGTACTTC.

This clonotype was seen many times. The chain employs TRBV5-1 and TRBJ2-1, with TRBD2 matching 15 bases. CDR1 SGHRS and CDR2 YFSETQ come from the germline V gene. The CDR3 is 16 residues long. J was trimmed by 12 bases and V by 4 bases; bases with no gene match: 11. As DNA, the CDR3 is TGCGCCAGCAGCCCCCGGGGACTAGCGGGGGGACCTGGGCAGTTCTTC. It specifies CASSPRGLAGGPGQFF.

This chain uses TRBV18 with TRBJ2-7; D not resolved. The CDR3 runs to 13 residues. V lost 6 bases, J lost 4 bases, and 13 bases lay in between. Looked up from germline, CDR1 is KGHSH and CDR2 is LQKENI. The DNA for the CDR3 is TGTGCCAGCTCGGGCTCATCCGCGTACGAGCAGTACTTC. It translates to CASSGSSAYEQYF.

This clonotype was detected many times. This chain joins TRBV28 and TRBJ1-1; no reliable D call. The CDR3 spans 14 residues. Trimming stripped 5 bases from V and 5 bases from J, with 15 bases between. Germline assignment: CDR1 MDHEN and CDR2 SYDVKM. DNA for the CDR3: TGTGCCAGCAGTCCCCCCCGTGTCTCTACTGAAGCTTTCTTT. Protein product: CASSPPRVSTEAFF.

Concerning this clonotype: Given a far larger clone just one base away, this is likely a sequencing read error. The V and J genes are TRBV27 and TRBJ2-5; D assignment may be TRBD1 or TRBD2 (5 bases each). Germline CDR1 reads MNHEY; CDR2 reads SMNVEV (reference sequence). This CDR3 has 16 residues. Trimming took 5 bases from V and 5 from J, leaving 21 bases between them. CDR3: CASSDPGPKHGETQYF. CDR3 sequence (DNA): TGTGCCAGCAGTGATCCGGGACCCAAGCACGGGGAGACCCAGTACTTC.